Reported below is one T cell receptor (beta chain). The antigen is unknown. PCR primers comprised 60 Vbeta and 13 Jbeta primers. Clones were sequenced by immunoSEQ multiplex PCR, and TCRdb holds only the in-frame ones, with some missing. The sample contains approximately 150,000 clones, over 70% of which appear only once. This entry belongs to a study of cytomegalovirus exposure and HLA in healthy donors. The study's findings and limits: Cytomegalovirus association was assigned to approximately 160 TCR beta chains.

The CDR3 extends over 15 amino acids. V was trimmed by 3 bases and J by 4 bases, leaving 13 bases between them. Germline V gene sequence: CDR1 MDHEN, CDR2 SYDVKM. The chain joins TRBV28 to TRBJ1-3; D is possibly TRBD1 (5 bases). Sequencing used PBMCs. This TCR derives from a male donor in good health and CMV-seronegative. CDR3 residues: CASSLAGGGGNTIYF. Written as DNA, the CDR3 is TGTGCCAGCAGTTTGGCGGGGGGAGGAGGAAACACCATATATTTT.